The following is a T cell receptor beta chain sequence with its context. Its antigen is still unknown. This entry belongs to a study of chemoradiotherapy in HPV16-positive cancers. Study as a whole: Candidate HPV-specific clones and shared TCR motifs came from two HPV16-positive patients. Points from the study as a whole: Better recurrence-free survival went with HPV-responsive T-cell expansion in HPV16-positive patients. During treatment, candidate HPV-specific clones and E7-related motifs expanded in tumor.

Data came from immunoSEQ multiplex PCR; TCRdb stores just in-frame clones and leaves some out. The repertoire holds more than 10,000 clones, with more than 70% as singletons. Over chemoradiotherapy, repertoires were sampled more than once. Collection of the sample occurred from a patient who underwent chemoradiotherapy. The receptor comes from a human donor with HPV-associated anogenital cancer.

Here the CDR3 DNA reads TGCGCCAGCAGCCAAGATAAAGGGGAACTAGCGAGGAACACCGGGGAGCTGTTTTTT. This gives the protein CASSQDKGELARNTGELFF. V usage is TRBV4-1 and J usage is TRBJ2-2, with TRBD2 matching 7 bases. The CDR3 is made up of 19 amino acids. The V segment lost 0 bases and the J segment 1 base; nucleotides outside the gene matches: 11. Germline V gene data show CDR1 as MGHRA and CDR2 as YSYEKL.